This T cell receptor (beta chain) is from a study of T cell responses to AZD1222 COVID-19 vaccine. In the case of this clone: Its antigen remains unknown.

Germline V gives CDR1 SGHNT, CDR2 YYREEE (reference sequence). The ends lost 6 bases at V and 1 base at J; junction bases unmatched: 7. This CDR3 is 15 amino acids long. The data were produced by immunoSEQ multiplex PCR, yet TCRdb's version contains in-frame clones alone and is incomplete. The table lists approximately 120,000 clones, around 90% of them singletons. Study results and caveats: Seropositive AZD1222 recipients at baseline numbered only 5 to 7.

The TCR originated in an adult in good health. The chain recombines TRBV5-4 with TRBJ1-1; 9 nucleotides match TRBD1. The sequencing used peripheral blood, collected on day 0 of MenACWY control vaccination. The DNA for the CDR3 is TGTGCCAGCACCGCCGCGGGACAGGGGAACACTGAAGCTTTCTTT. It yields the protein CASTAAGQGNTEAFF.